This T cell receptor (beta chain) appears in the sequencing data of a study of control samples from healthy donors and cancer patients (TCRdb year 2020). To prepare the library, the immunoSEQ multiplex PCR assay was applied. TCRdb took this table from immuneACCESS and kept in-frame rearrangements with V and J called. Such tables lack part of the clones; where checked against another copy, unresolved V genes explain under half of the gap, and the rest is unexplained. The sample profile shows fewer than 200,000 clones; 88% of them were found once. Clones ranked in the top ten supply 4.9% of the sample. In the case of this clone: The specificity of this receptor is unknown. No quality values exist for individual bases; no much larger clone is one base distant.

CDR1 and CDR2 are drawn from the germline V gene: KGHSH, LQKENI. The CDR3, cysteine through phenylalanine, is 14 amino acids long. Only the CDR3 DNA is retained, 42 bases long and in frame from the first base. V and J lose 0 bases and 2 bases, and a span of 2 bases separates them. The V gene is TRBV18 and the J gene is TRBJ2-6; the D gene is not confidently resolved. The clonotype originates from a woman aged 25 to 39 in good health. Specimen: blood. The CDR3 sequence is CASSPPTGANVLTF. Read as DNA, the sequence is TGTGCCAGCTCACCACCGACTGGGGCCAACGTCCTGACTTTC.